This T cell receptor (beta chain) was captured by sequencing in a study of T cell responses to AZD1222 COVID-19 vaccine (dated by TCRdb to the early 2020s). Notes on the research overall: TCR sequencing covered more than 230 trial participants: 207 given two doses of AZD1222 and approximately 26 given two doses of MenACWY control vaccine. Trial participants were enrolled into age subgroups of 18-55, 56-69 and 70-plus years, which contained 148, 28 and 57 TCR-sequenced participants, respectively. Study-wide conclusions, independent of this receptor: Only five or six AZD1222 recipients were SARS-CoV-2 seropositive at baseline, limiting conclusions about previously exposed vaccinees. Because no day 14 peak-response samples were available, the repertoires could be characterized only after the peak T cell response. Vaccine-associated CD4 TCRs spanned the whole spike protein, with dominant responses in regions 160-218 and 743-854. Most participants were white British and females outnumbered males, and the authors suggested that clonal diversity may have been underestimated. Spike-specific TCR breadth and depth rose significantly after two AZD1222 doses compared with day 0 and with MenACWY recipients. Epitopes outside the regions mutated in the B.1.351 and B.1.1.7 variants were reportedly recognized by nearly half of the unique spike-specific TCRs. The 56-69-year group was small, and its depth increase did not reach significance, likely because of low power.

Trimming at the junction amounts to 4 bases on V and 6 bases on J, and the germline ends lie 10 bases apart. The CDR3, cysteine through phenylalanine, is 12 amino acids long. The read is trimmed to its CDR3 DNA, 36 bases read in frame from base 1. CDR1 is given as MNHEY and CDR2 as SMNVEV, both from the germline V gene (reference sequence). The CDR3 regions of human TCRbeta chains were subjected to immunosequencing. For the original study's pipeline: TCRs in the repertoires were compared against a reference library of SARS-CoV-2-specific TCRs that had been generated with the MIRA antigen-specificity platform. Breadth meant the fraction of unique TCRs that were SARS-CoV-2-associated, whereas depth meant the fraction of total T cells that were SARS-CoV-2-associated. Each spike-specific TCR was assigned to its reactive spike region and to a CD4 or CD8 class using the MIRA data. Log10-transformed breadth and depth values were compared by one-way ANOVA with Sidak's multiple comparisons tests. Drawn from immuneACCESS, this table holds only the in-frame rearrangements with V and J called that TCRdb kept. Clones are partly lost; checked studies trace under half to an unresolved V gene and leave the rest unexplained. The V and J calls and clone size come from that table; D and trimming were worked out from the DNA. In this sample the table shows about 200,000 clones, 90% to 95% of which occur a single time. Together, the top ten hold less than 4.5% of the sample.

About this clone: There is no known antigen for this receptor. Within one base of it there is no much larger clone, and no base qualities were kept.

The sample's time point label, decoded: about 28 days (+/-7) after the second vaccine dose. The treatment or condition label for this specimen denotes: meningococcal conjugate vaccine given as trial control. The vaccinee samples were drawn from two UK trials, COV001 and COV002, one of which was a single-blind randomized controlled phase 2/3 trial testing AZD1222 (ChAdOx1 nCoV-19) in healthy adults. For TCRbeta chain sequencing, PBMC samples were collected from trial participants at day 0 and at day 28 after the second dose. This specimen consisted of peripheral blood, obtained 28 days after the second dose of the MenACWY control vaccine. The rearrangement joined TRBV27 to TRBJ2-7; the D gene is possibly TRBD1, with 6 bases matching. This receptor was obtained from an adult who received the MenACWY meningococcal vaccine as a control. The nucleotide sequence is given as TGTGCCAGCAGTTCTCAGGGGATCGAGCAGTACTTC. It codes for CASSSQGIEQYF.